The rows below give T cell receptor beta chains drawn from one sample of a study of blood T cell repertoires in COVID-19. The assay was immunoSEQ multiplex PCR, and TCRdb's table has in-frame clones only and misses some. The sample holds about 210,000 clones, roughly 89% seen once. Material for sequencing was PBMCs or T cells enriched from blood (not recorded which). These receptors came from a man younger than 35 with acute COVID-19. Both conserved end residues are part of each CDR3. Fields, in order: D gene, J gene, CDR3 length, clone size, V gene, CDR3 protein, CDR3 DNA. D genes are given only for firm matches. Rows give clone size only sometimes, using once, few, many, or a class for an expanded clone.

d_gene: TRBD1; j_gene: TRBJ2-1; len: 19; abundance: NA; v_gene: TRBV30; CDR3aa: CAWSAPPPGTGGPYNEQFF; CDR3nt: TGTGCCTGGAGTGCCCCACCGCCCGGGACAGGGGGGCCGTACAATGAGCAGTTCTTC
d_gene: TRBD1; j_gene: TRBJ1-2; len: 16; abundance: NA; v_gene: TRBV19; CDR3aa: CASSGPGQGSDYGYTF; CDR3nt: TGTGCCAGTAGTGGCCCGGGACAGGGGTCTGACTATGGCTACACCTTC
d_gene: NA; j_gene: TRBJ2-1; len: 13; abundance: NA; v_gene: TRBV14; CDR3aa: CASRDSSYNEQFF; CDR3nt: TGTGCCAGCCGCGATAGCTCCTACAATGAGCAGTTCTTC
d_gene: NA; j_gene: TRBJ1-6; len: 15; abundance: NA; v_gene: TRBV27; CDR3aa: CASSLGRGPNSPLHF; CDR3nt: TGTGCCAGCAGTTTGGGCAGGGGACCTAATTCACCCCTCCACTTT
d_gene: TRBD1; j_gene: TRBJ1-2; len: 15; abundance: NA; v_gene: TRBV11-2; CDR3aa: CASSLAQGANYGYTF; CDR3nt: TGTGCCAGCAGCTTAGCGCAGGGGGCGAACTATGGCTACACCTTC
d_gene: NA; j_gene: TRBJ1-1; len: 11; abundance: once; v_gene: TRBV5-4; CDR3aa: CASSLGSEAFF; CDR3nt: TGTGCCAGCAGCTTAGGGAGTGAAGCTTTCTTT
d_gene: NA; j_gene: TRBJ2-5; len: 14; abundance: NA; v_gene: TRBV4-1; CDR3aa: CASSQEPGWETQYF; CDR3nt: TGCGCCAGCAGCCAAGAACCAGGGTGGGAGACCCAGTACTTC
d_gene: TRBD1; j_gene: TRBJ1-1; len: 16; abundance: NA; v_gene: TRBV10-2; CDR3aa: CASSEPRRQGNTEAFF; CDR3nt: TGCGCCAGCAGTGAGCCGAGGAGACAGGGGAACACTGAAGCTTTCTTT
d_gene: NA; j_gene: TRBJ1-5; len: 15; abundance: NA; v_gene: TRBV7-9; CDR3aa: CASSLVGGLDQPQHF; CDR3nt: TGTGCCAGCAGCTTAGTAGGCGGGCTCGATCAGCCCCAGCATTTT
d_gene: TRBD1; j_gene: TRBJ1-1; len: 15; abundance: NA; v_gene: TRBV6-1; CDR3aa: CASSEPGQGGTEAFF; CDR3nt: TGTGCCAGCAGTGAGCCGGGACAGGGCGGCACTGAAGCTTTCTTT
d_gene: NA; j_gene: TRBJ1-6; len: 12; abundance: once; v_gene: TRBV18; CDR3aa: CASSRTDSPLHF; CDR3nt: TGTGCCAGCTCAAGGACAGATTCACCCCTCCACTTT
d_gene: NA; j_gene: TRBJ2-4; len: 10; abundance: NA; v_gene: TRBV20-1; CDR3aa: CSAGEYIQYF; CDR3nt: TGCAGTGCTGGGGAGTACATTCAGTACTTC
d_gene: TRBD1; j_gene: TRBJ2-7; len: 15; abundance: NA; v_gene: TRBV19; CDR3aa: CASSTGGRTIHEQYF; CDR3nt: TGTGCCAGTAGCACAGGGGGCAGGACTATCCACGAGCAGTACTTC
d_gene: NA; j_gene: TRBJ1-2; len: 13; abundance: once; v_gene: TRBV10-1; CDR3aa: CASSEQQGYGYTF; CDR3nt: TGCGCCAGCAGTGAGCAACAGGGTTATGGCTACACCTTC
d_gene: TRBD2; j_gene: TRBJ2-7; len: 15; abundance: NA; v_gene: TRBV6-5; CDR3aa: CASTVSVGLTYEQYF; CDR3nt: TGTGCCAGCACAGTTAGTGTGGGACTAACCTACGAGCAGTACTTC
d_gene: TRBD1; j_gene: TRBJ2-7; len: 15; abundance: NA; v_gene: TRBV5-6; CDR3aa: CASSPGQGLSYEQYF; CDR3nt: TGTGCCAGCAGTCCTGGACAGGGTTTGTCCTACGAGCAGTACTTC
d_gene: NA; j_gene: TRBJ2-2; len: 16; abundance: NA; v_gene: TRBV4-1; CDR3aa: CASSQLPSPYTGELFF; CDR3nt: TGCGCCAGCAGCCAGCTACCAAGCCCTTACACCGGGGAGCTGTTTTTT
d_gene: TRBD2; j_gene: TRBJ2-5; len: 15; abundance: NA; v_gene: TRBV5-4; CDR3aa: CASIGLAGGRETQYF; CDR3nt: TGTGCCAGCATCGGACTAGCGGGAGGGAGGGAGACCCAGTACTTC
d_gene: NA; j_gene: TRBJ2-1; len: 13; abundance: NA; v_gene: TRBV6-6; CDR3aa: CASSYSPRGEQFF; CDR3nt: TGTGCCAGCAGTTACTCGCCGCGGGGTGAGCAGTTCTTC
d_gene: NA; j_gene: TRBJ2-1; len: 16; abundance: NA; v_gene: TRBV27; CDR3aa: CASSSVAGLSYNEQFF; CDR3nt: TGTGCCAGCAGTTCAGTCGCGGGCCTCTCCTACAATGAGCAGTTCTTC
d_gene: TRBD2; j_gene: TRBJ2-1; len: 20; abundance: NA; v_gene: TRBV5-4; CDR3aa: CASSLPGLAGGPRSYNEQFF; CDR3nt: TGTGCCAGCAGCTTGCCTGGACTAGCGGGAGGGCCCCGCTCCTACAATGAGCAGTTCTTC
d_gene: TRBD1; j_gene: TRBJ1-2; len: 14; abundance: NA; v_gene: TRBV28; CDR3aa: CASSLETGGDGYTF; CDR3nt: TGTGCCAGCAGTCTAGAGACAGGGGGGGATGGCTACACCTTC
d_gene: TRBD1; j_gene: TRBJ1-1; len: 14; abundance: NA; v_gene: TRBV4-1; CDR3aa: CASSQATGITEAFF; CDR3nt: TGCGCCAGCAGCCAGGCGACAGGGATCACTGAAGCTTTCTTT
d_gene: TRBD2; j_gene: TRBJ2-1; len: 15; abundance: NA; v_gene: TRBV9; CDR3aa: CASSVSGTSTGEQFF; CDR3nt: TGTGCCAGCAGCGTCTCCGGGACTAGCACCGGGGAGCAGTTCTTC
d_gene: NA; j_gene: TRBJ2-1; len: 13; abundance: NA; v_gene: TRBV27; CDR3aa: CASSLDTYNEQFF; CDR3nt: TGTGCCAGCAGCCTTGACACATACAATGAGCAGTTCTTC
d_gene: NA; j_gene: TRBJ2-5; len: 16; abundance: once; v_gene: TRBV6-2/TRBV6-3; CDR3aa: CASSFLPWREQETQYF; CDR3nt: TGTGCCAGCAGTTTCCTCCCTTGGAGGGAGCAAGAGACCCAGTACTTC
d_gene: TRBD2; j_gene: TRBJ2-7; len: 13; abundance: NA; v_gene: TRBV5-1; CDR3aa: CASRLADSYEQYF; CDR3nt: TGCGCCAGCAGACTAGCGGATTCCTACGAGCAGTACTTC
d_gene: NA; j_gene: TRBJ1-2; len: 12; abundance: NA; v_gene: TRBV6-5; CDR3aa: CASSSVPYGYTF; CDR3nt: TGTGCCAGCAGTTCGGTTCCGTATGGCTACACCTTC
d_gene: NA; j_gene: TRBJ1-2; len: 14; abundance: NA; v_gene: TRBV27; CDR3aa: CASSLGGRFYGYTF; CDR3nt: TGTGCCAGCAGTTTAGGAGGACGTTTCTATGGCTACACCTTC
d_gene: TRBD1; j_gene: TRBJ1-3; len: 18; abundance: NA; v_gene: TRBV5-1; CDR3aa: CASSLAGTAPGSGNTIYF; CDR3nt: TGCGCCAGCAGCTTGGCCGGGACAGCTCCGGGCTCTGGAAACACCATATATTTT
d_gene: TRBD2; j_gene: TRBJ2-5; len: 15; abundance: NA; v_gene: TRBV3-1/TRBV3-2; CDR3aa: CASRSTSGRIETQYF; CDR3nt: TGTGCCAGCAGATCGACTAGCGGGAGAATAGAGACCCAGTACTTC
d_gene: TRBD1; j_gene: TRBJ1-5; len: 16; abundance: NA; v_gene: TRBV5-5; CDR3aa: CASSLISTGPNQPQHF; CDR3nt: TGTGCCAGCAGCTTGATCTCGACAGGGCCCAATCAGCCCCAGCATTTT
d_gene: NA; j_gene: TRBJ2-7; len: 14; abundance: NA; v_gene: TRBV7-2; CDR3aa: CASSSWTASGEQYF; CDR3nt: TGTGCCAGCAGCTCTTGGACGGCGTCGGGGGAGCAGTACTTC
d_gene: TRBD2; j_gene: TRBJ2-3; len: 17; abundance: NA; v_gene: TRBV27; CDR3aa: CASSRRLAGAPTDTQYF; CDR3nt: TGTGCCAGCAGCCGTAGACTAGCGGGGGCCCCCACAGATACGCAGTATTTT
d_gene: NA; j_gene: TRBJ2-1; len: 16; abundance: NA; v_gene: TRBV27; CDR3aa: CASSLRGSGSYNEQFF; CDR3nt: TGTGCCAGCAGTTTAAGGGGTAGCGGCAGTTACAATGAGCAGTTCTTC
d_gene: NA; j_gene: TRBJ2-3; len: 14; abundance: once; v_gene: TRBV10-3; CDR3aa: CAIRAAGTTDTQYF; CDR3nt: TGTGCCATCAGGGCCGCGGGCACCACAGATACGCAGTATTTT
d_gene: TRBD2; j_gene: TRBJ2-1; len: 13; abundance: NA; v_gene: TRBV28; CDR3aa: CATDIAGYNEQFF; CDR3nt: TGTGCCACGGACATAGCGGGATACAATGAGCAGTTCTTC
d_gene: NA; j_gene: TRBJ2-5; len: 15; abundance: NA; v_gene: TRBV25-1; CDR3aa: CASSKRTGREETQYF; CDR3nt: TGTGCCAGCAGTAAACGGACAGGGAGGGAAGAGACCCAGTACTTC
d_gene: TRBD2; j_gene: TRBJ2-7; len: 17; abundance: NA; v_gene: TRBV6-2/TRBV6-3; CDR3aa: CASSYSTSGLPSYEQYF; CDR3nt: TGTGCCAGCAGTTACTCGACTAGCGGGTTACCATCCTACGAGCAGTACTTC
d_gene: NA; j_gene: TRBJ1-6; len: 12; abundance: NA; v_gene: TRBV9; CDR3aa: CASSVGDSPLHF; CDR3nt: TGTGCCAGCAGCGTAGGAGATTCACCCCTCCACTTT
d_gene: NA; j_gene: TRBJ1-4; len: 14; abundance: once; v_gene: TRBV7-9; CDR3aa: CASSLDLLNEKLFF; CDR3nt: TGTGCCAGCAGCTTAGACCTACTAAATGAAAAACTGTTTTTT
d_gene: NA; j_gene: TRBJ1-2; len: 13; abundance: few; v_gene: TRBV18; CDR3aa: CASSPARARGYTF; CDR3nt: TGTGCCAGCTCACCGGCGAGGGCAAGGGGCTACACCTTC
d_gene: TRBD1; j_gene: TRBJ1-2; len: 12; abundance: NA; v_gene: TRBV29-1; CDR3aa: CSASQGAEGYTF; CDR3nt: TGCAGCGCTTCACAGGGGGCGGAAGGCTACACCTTC
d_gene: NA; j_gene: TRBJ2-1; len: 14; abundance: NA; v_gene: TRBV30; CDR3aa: CAWSLLQGVDEQFF; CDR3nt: TGTGCCTGGAGTCTATTACAGGGTGTGGATGAGCAGTTCTTC
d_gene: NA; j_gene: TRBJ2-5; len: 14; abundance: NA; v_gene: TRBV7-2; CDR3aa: CASSFGGFGETQYF; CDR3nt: TGTGCCAGCAGCTTTGGAGGCTTTGGGGAGACCCAGTACTTC
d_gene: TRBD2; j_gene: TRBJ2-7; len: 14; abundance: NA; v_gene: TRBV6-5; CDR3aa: CASSLLAGVYEQYF; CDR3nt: TGTGCCAGCAGCCTACTAGCGGGCGTCTACGAGCAGTACTTC
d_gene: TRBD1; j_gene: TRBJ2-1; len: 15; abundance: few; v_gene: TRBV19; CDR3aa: CASRPADRVGNEQFF; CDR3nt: TGTGCCAGTAGACCAGCGGACAGGGTGGGGAATGAGCAGTTCTTC
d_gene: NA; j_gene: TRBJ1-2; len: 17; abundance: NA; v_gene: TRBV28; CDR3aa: CASSPNNPGRGHYGYTF; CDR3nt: TGTGCCAGCAGTCCAAATAATCCAGGGAGGGGCCATTATGGCTACACCTTC
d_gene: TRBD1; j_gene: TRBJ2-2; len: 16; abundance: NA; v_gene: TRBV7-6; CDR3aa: CASSLSGTGGSGELFF; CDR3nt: TGTGCCAGCAGCTTATCCGGGACAGGGGGATCCGGGGAGCTGTTTTTT
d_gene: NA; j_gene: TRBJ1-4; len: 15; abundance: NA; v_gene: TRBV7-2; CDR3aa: CASSLVSGLNEKLFF; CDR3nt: TGTGCCAGCAGCTTAGTCTCGGGACTTAATGAAAAACTGTTTTTT
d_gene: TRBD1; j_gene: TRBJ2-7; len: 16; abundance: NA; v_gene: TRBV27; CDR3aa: CASSPRQGPRSYEQYF; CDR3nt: TGTGCCAGCAGTCCACGACAGGGGCCCCGCTCCTACGAGCAGTACTTC
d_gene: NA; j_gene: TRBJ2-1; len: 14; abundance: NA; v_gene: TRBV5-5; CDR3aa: CASSTRTANNEQFF; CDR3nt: TGTGCCAGCAGCACTCGGACAGCGAACAATGAGCAGTTCTTC
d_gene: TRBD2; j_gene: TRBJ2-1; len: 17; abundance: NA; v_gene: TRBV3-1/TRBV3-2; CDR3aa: CASSQDLAELAGNEQFF; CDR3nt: TGTGCCAGCAGCCAAGATCTGGCGGAGCTAGCGGGGAATGAGCAGTTCTTC